The 3 T cell receptor beta chains below were found in one sample sequenced in a study of beta chain features in type 1 diabetes. Expressed TCRB transcripts were sequenced after all isolated RNA was converted to cDNA. Here immunoSEQ multiplex PCR was the method, and the copy in TCRdb shows in-frame clones only, minus some. The sample comprises fewer than 200,000 clones, around a tenth of which are singletons, and more than 0.4% rests with the top ten. What these receptors recognize is not known. Study-wide results and limits: Type 1 diabetes patients had moderately but significantly shorter TCRB CDR3s in all four CD4+ subsets.

Sequencing was carried out using central memory CD4+ T cells from blood. The receptors were sampled from a man aged 30-40 years with type 1 diabetes.

The chain combines TRBV4-1 with TRBJ1-2; D is ambiguous. The germline V gene encodes CDR1 MGHRA and CDR2 YSYEKL. The CDR3 totals 14 residues. The V end lost 1 base, the J end lost 8 bases, and 14 bases lay between the germline ends. The CDR3 DNA reads TGCGCCAGCAGCCAAGCGGGAGCCTCAGCCGGCTACACCTTC. Translation: CASSQAGASAGYTF.

The chain uses TRBV30 and TRBJ1-5; 8 nucleotides match TRBD1. Germline loops: CDR1 GTSNPN, CDR2 SVGIG (reference sequence). The CDR3 is 15 amino acids. The V segment lost 2 bases and the J segment 5 bases; nucleotides outside the gene matches: 8. The CDR3 DNA follows: TGTGCCTGGAGTCAGAGGACAGGGTATGATCAGCCCCAGCATTTT. The encoded protein is CAWSQRTGYDQPQHF.

The chain employs TRBV19 and TRBJ2-7; 10 nucleotides line up with TRBD2. With 7 bases clipped from V and 3 bases from J, the junction kept 6 bases outside the gene matches. The germline CDR1 and CDR2 sequences are LNHDA and SQIVND (reference sequence). The CDR3 loop spans 14 amino acids. The CDR3 sequence: CASKRTSGYYEQYF. The CDR3 DNA is TGTGCCAGTAAAAGGACTAGCGGATACTACGAGCAGTACTTC.